Below are 18 T cell receptor beta chains sequenced from a single sample in a study of T-cell memory formation after mild COVID-19. TCRdb reprocessed the 5' RACE reads with MiXCR, giving one entry per CDR3 protein. The sample consists of roughly 510,000 distinct CDR3 sequences, 17% of them appearing once. The sample taken for sequencing was PBMCs or a T cell subset sorted from them (not recorded which). The receptors derive from an adult woman who had mild COVID-19 (a few samples of this study predate the infection). Cell type and time point are not known.

The chain carries TRBV18 and TRBJ2-6, with no clear D. V lost 6 bases to trimming and J lost 4 bases, with 10 bases between them. Per germline, CDR1 KGHSH and CDR2 LQKENI. The CDR3 has 14 residues. CDR3 nucleotides: TGTGCCAGCTCTCCTTCCGGGGGGGCCAACGTCCTGACTTTC. This sequence encodes CASSPSGGANVLTF.

This clonotype was seen more than once but under ten times. J is TRBJ2-2 and V is TRBV20-1; 8 bases agree with TRBD1. V was pared by 3 bases and J by 0 bases, with 12 bases of the junction left unmatched. The V gene's germline CDR1 is DFQATT and CDR2 SNEGSKA (reference sequence). CDR3 length equals 18 residues. CDR3 sequence reads: CSARGWTGPTSNTGELFF. The CDR3 nucleotides read TGCAGTGCTAGGGGTTGGACAGGGCCCACCTCGAACACCGGGGAGCTGTTTTTT.

This clonotype was picked up a small number of times. The rearrangement uses TRBV4-1 and TRBJ1-1, with no clear D. The germline gives CDR1 MGHRA, CDR2 YSYEKL. CDR3 length: 13 residues. V dropped 6 bases and J dropped 6 bases, with 14 bases sitting between them. In nucleotides, the CDR3 is TGCGCCAGCAGTGCCTCGGAGGTCTCTGAAGCTTTCTTT. This encodes CASSASEVSEAFF.

J is TRBJ1-3 and V is TRBV18; weak D call: TRBD1 (6 bases). Germline V gene sequence: CDR1 KGHSH, CDR2 LQKENI. This CDR3 region has 16 residues. The V end was cut by 5 bases, the J end by 0 bases, with 14 bases between. The CDR3 bases are TGTGCCAGCTCAACACAGGGTGGATCCTCTGGAAACACCATATATTTT. It is translated as CASSTQGGSSGNTIYF.

This chain uses TRBV7-9 with TRBJ2-3, with 10 bases aligning to TRBD2. The CDR3 contains 15 residues. Germline CDR1 is SEHNR and CDR2 is FQNEAQ (reference sequence). Trimming at V came to 4 bases and at J to 5 bases, leaving 6 bases not matched to a gene. The CDR3 nucleotides are TGTGCCAGCAGCTCTAGCGGGAGCGTAGGAGATACGCAGTATTTT. This translates into CASSSSGSVGDTQYF.

This clonotype was counted only a few times. CDR3: CSASHTEGGYTF. The CDR3 DNA follows: TGCAGTGCTAGTCACACGGAAGGTGGCTACACCTTC. The gene calls are TRBV20-1 and TRBJ1-2; no clear D gene. The CDR3 covers 12 residues. Deletions cut 3 bases from V and 7 bases from J, with 12 bases between. Germline CDR1 DFQATT, CDR2 SNEGSKA (reference sequence).

This clonotype turned up a few times. This chain connects TRBV5-1 to TRBJ2-2; D ambiguous. Deletions cut 3 bases from V and 6 bases from J, with 15 bases between. This CDR3 has 15 amino acids. Germline V gene lookup returns CDR1 SGHRS and CDR2 YFSETQ. CDR3: CASSWDGRGPGELFF. The CDR3 nucleotides are TGCGCCAGCAGCTGGGATGGACGCGGACCCGGGGAGCTGTTTTTT. Looking up the rest from reference TRBV5-1 and TRBJ2-2 gives the full variable domain: KAGVTQTPRYLIKTRGQQVTLSCSPISGHRSVSWYQQTPGQGLQFLFEYFSETQRNKGNFPGRFSGRQFSNSRSEMNVSTLELGDSALYLCASSWDGRGPGELFFGEGSRLTVL.

V is TRBV11-1 and J is TRBJ2-1; 7 bases match TRBD1. With 1 base clipped from V and 0 bases from J, the junction kept 3 bases outside the gene matches. Germline CDR1 reads SGHAT; CDR2 reads FQDESV (reference sequence). This CDR3 comprises 16 residues. DNA of the CDR3: TGTGCCAGCAGCTTAGATTGGGACAGCTCCTACAATGAGCAGTTCTTC. It encodes CASSLDWDSSYNEQFF.

This chain links TRBV12-5 with TRBJ1-5; TRBD1 might be the D (6 bases). The CDR3 contains 18 residues. Germline CDR1 LGHNT, CDR2 FRNRAP. With 0 bases removed from V and 2 bases from J, the gap between germline ends came to 17 bases. CDR3 nucleotide sequence: TGTGCTAGTGGTTTGGTTGGCAGGGGTCGCTTCGGCAATCAGCCCCAGCATTTT. Its translation: CASGLVGRGRFGNQPQHF.

This clonotype was detected only a few times. The chain employs TRBV5-6 and TRBJ2-1; tentative D call: TRBD1 (7 bases). This CDR3 spans 15 amino acids. V lost 4 bases and J 3 bases, leaving 14 bases between the germline ends. Germline assignment: CDR1 SGHDT and CDR2 YYEEEE. CDR3 bases: TGTGCCAGCAGCCTTAACAGGGGAGGCTACAATGAGCAGTTCTTC. As protein: CASSLNRGGYNEQFF.

The genes are TRBV7-8 and TRBJ2-7, with 8 bases aligning to TRBD2. V trimming: 6 bases; J trimming: 2 bases; junction bases outside the gene matches: 9. CDR3 length: 15 amino acids. Germline V gene sequence: CDR1 SGHVS, CDR2 FQNEAQ. Here the CDR3 DNA reads TGTGCCAGCAGGGGACGTCGCGGGGGGACCTACGAGCAGTACTTC. This sequence encodes CASRGRRGGTYEQYF.

The V call is TRBV9, the J call TRBJ1-1, with no clear D. The germline V gene has CDR1 SGDLS and CDR2 YYNGEE. CDR3 length: 15 residues. V lost 0 bases to trimming and J lost 0 bases, with 9 bases between them. CDR3 residues: CASSVEAAMNTEAFF. The DNA of the CDR3 is TGTGCCAGCAGCGTAGAGGCTGCCATGAACACTGAAGCTTTCTTT.

The genes are TRBV4-3 and TRBJ1-1; D ambiguous. Trimming took off 0 bases at V and 1 base at J, with 12 bases between the two ends. This CDR3 is 16 amino acids long. Germline V gene lookup returns CDR1 LGHNA and CDR2 YSLEER. For the CDR3, the DNA is TGCGCCAGCAGCCAAGACTTCTCGACGGGGAACACTGAAGCTTTCTTT. This translates into CASSQDFSTGNTEAFF.

The chain combines TRBV27 with TRBJ1-5, with a weak D call TRBD1 (5 bases). The CDR3 sequence is 12 residues long. The V gene lost 6 bases and the J gene lost 7 bases, with 10 bases spanning the gap. Germline V lookup: CDR1 MNHEY, CDR2 SMNVEV (reference sequence). In DNA form, the CDR3 reads TGTGCCAGCAGGGTTGGGGACCAGCCCCAGCATTTT. This codes for CASRVGDQPQHF.

This clonotype was observed a few times. The V and J genes are TRBV6-2 or TRBV6-3 and TRBJ2-7; D not certain. The germline V and J ends were trimmed by 4 bases and 2 bases, with 12 bases remaining between them. CDR1 is MNHEY and CDR2 is SVGEGT in the germline V gene. The CDR3 is 14 amino acids. The CDR3 nucleotides are TGTGCCAGCAGTTTTGGCCTAGTGCCCTACGAGCAGTACTTC. Protein sequence: CASSFGLVPYEQYF.

The genes are TRBV9 and TRBJ2-1; tentative D call: TRBD2 (6 bases). This CDR3 is 19 amino acids long. The V gene lost 4 bases and the J gene lost 4 bases, with 27 bases spanning the gap. Germline loops: CDR1 SGDLS, CDR2 YYNGEE. CDR3 sequence (DNA): TGTGCCAGCAGCTCCAGCCCCATGACTAGAGGCCAGTATTACAATGAGCAGTTCTTC. Amino acids: CASSSSPMTRGQYYNEQFF. Full variable domain (remainder filled in from reference TRBV9 and TRBJ2-1): DSGVTQTPKHLITATGQRVTLRCSPRSGDLSVYWYQQSLDQGLQFLIQYYNGEERAKGNILERFSAQQFPDLHSELNLSSLELGDSALYFCASSSSPMTRGQYYNEQFFGPGTRLTVL.

The rearrangement uses TRBV6-5 and TRBJ2-2; the match to TRBD1 covers 10 bases. The ends lost 9 bases at V and 5 bases at J; junction bases unmatched: 6. The CDR3 length is 14 residues. CDR1 and CDR2 from the germline V gene are MNHEY and SVGAGI. The CDR3 loop is CASRTGGRTGELFF. CDR3 coding DNA: TGTGCCAGTCGGACAGGGGGGAGGACCGGGGAGCTGTTTTTT.

The chain links TRBV9 to TRBJ2-1; D gene ambiguous. The germline V gene encodes CDR1 SGDLS and CDR2 YYNGEE. The CDR3 contains 13 residues. Trimming took off 1 base at V and 9 bases at J, with 11 bases between the two ends. The CDR3 DNA is TGTGCCAGCAGCGTACTGAGCAGTAGTGAGCAGTTCTTC. This sequence encodes CASSVLSSSEQFF. Using reference TRBV9 and TRBJ2-1 for the parts outside the CDR3, the full variable domain is DSGVTQTPKHLITATGQRVTLRCSPRSGDLSVYWYQQSLDQGLQFLIQYYNGEERAKGNILERFSAQQFPDLHSELNLSSLELGDSALYFCASSVLSSSEQFFGPGTRLTVL.